A single sample is the source of the 7 T cell receptor beta chains below, sequenced in a study of response to subunit inactivated influenza vaccine. One entry per CDR3 protein, called by TCRdb with MiXCR from the RT-PCR reads. The table lists roughly 180,000 distinct CDR3 sequences, around a tenth of them singletons. Here the sequenced sample was non-naive T cells sorted from PBMCs, taken on the day of vaccination. These receptor sequences come from a man aged 45-60 years who received an inactivated influenza vaccine.

This clonotype was counted many times. V and J are TRBV12-3 or TRBV12-4 and TRBJ2-1; the match to TRBD2 covers 7 bases. J lost 7 bases, V lost 5 bases, and 8 bases had no gene match. The CDR3 runs 14 residues. CDR3 DNA sequence: TGTGCCAGCAGTCCCTCTACGGGGGGTAATGAGCAGTTCTTC. Residues: CASSPSTGGNEQFF.

This clonotype was observed many times. The rearrangement uses TRBV10-3 and TRBJ2-2, with 7 bases matching TRBD1. Trimming removed 2 bases from V and 5 bases from J; junction bases left unmatched: 5. CDR1 is ENHRY, CDR2 SYGVKD, per germline. CDR3 length: 15 residues. The CDR3 DNA is TGTGCCATCAGTGAGGACAGGGTTGGAACCGGGGAGCTGTTTTTT. It is translated as CAISEDRVGTGELFF.

This clonotype has a handful of counts. The V and J genes are TRBV6-5 and TRBJ2-2, with 7 bases that match TRBD2. This CDR3 contains 16 residues. V was pared by 0 bases and J by 1 base, with 2 bases of the junction left unmatched. Germline V CDR1 and CDR2: MNHEY, SVGAGI. CDR3 in DNA: TGTGCCAGCAGTTACTCTCAGCGGGGGAACACCGGGGAGCTGTTTTTT. It translates to CASSYSQRGNTGELFF.

This clonotype was counted a few times. The DNA for the CDR3 is TGCAGTGCTAGAGATCTTAGGTGGATCAATTCACCCCTCCACTTT. Amino acids: CSARDLRWINSPLHF. This chain connects TRBV20-1 to TRBJ1-6, with D uncertain. The germline V and J ends were trimmed by 0 bases and 7 bases, with 13 bases remaining between them. The CDR3 spans 15 residues. Germline V CDR1 and CDR2: DFQATT, SNEGSKA (reference sequence).

There are a few counts of this clonotype. The gene calls are TRBV5-6 and TRBJ2-6; weak D call: TRBD2 (5 bases). CDR3 length: 17 residues. Germline CDR1 and CDR2: SGHDT and YYEEEE. V was cut by 4 bases and J by 0 bases, with 14 bases left in between. The DNA for the CDR3 is TGTGCCAGCAGCCCGGGAAGGCACAGCTCTGGGGCCAACGTCCTGACTTTC. This gives the protein CASSPGRHSSGANVLTF.

This clonotype has a handful of counts. The V call is TRBV28, the J call TRBJ2-7; D gene unclear. The V and J ends lost 4 bases and 3 bases respectively, with 7 bases between them. Looked up from germline, CDR1 is MDHEN and CDR2 is SYDVKM. This CDR3 contains 12 residues. CDR3 amino acids: CASSSRVYEQYF. The DNA for the CDR3 is TGTGCCAGCAGTTCTCGGGTCTACGAGCAGTACTTC.

The V and J genes are TRBV5-1 and TRBJ2-1; TRBD2 agrees at 9 bases. The CDR3 has 16 amino acids. Germline V gene sequence: CDR1 SGHRS, CDR2 YFSETQ. The V gene end was trimmed by 5 bases and the J gene end by 3 bases; junction bases not matched to a gene: 9. In nucleotides, the CDR3 is TGCGCCAGCAGAGATAATAGCGGGGGCAACTACAATGAGCAGTTCTTC. It specifies CASRDNSGGNYNEQFF.